Below, 29 T cell receptor beta chains from the same sample are listed, as sequenced in a study of tumour-infiltrating T cells in Burkitt lymphoma. Some clones are missing from TCRdb's copy, which holds only in-frame ones; the method was immunoSEQ multiplex PCR. Of some 15,000 clones listed, 30% are singletons. The specimen was tumor tissue. The receptors shown here come from a human donor with diffuse large B-cell lymphoma.

V is TRBV9 and J is TRBJ2-3; D is possibly TRBD1 or TRBD2 (6 bases each). The germline V gene encodes CDR1 SGDLS and CDR2 YYNGEE. V was clipped by 0 bases and J by 2 bases, with 22 bases between them. The CDR3 is 19 residues long. DNA of the CDR3: TGTGCCAGCAGCGTAGGAGGGCGGGACACCCAAGCCGCCACAGATACGCAGTATTTT. The encoded protein is CASSVGGRDTQAATDTQYF.

This clone showed up just a few times. V gene TRBV19 combines with J gene TRBJ2-7; D uncertain. The V end was cut by 6 bases, the J end by 2 bases, with 11 bases between. The CDR3 is 13 residues long. CDR1 LNHDA and CDR2 SQIVND come from the germline V gene (reference sequence). CDR3 nucleotide sequence: TGTGCCAGTAGCCCGGACGGAGCCTACGAGCAGTACTTC. It encodes CASSPDGAYEQYF.

This clone appeared a few times. The V and J genes are TRBV2 and TRBJ1-2, with a tentative D call TRBD1 (5 bases). V was clipped by 4 bases and J by 8 bases, with 14 bases between them. The germline V gene has CDR1 SNHLY and CDR2 FYNNEI. This CDR3 has 13 amino acids. The CDR3 loop reads CASSVGTHGGYTF. The CDR3, as DNA: TGTGCCAGCAGTGTCGGGACCCACGGCGGCTACACCTTC.

Sample share makes this clone medium-sized (0.01 to 0.1%). The chain carries TRBV19 and TRBJ2-7; the D is unclear. This CDR3 region has 16 residues. V was trimmed by 5 bases and J by 0 bases, leaving 17 bases between them. CDR1 is LNHDA, CDR2 SQIVND, per germline (reference sequence). CDR3 DNA: TGTGCCAGTAGTCCTACGGCAGGCACCCTCTCCTACGAGCAGTACTTC. Translating gives CASSPTAGTLSYEQYF.

The chain uses TRBV2 and TRBJ1-1; 7 nucleotides match TRBD1. V lost 6 bases, J lost 1 base, and 8 bases stayed unmatched. The CDR3 loop spans 15 amino acids. Germline V lookup: CDR1 SNHLY, CDR2 FYNNEI. The CDR3 bases are TGTGCCAGCAGCGAGTTACAGGGGAAGAACACTGAAGCTTTCTTT. Translated, it gives CASSELQGKNTEAFF.

The chain combines TRBV28 with TRBJ2-7; the match to TRBD1 covers 9 bases. The length of the CDR3 is 13 residues. V dropped 6 bases and J dropped 5; count of bases not matched to a gene: 5. Germline CDR1 is MDHEN and CDR2 is SYDVKM. The CDR3, as DNA: TGTGCCAGCAGACTGGGACAGGGCGACGAGCAGTACTTC. It codes for CASRLGQGDEQYF.

This clone turned up a few times. The V call is TRBV10-3, the J call TRBJ2-3; D possibly corresponds to TRBD1 (6 bases). This CDR3 spans 16 amino acids. The germline V and J ends were trimmed by 2 bases and 3 bases, with 15 bases remaining between them. Per germline, CDR1 ENHRY and CDR2 SYGVKD. The CDR3 coding sequence is TGTGCCATCAGTGAGGTGGAACAGGGTCCGACAGATACGCAGTATTTT. Translated: CAISEVEQGPTDTQYF.

The V gene is TRBV29-1, the J gene TRBJ2-6; D gene unclear. Germline loops: CDR1 SQVTM, CDR2 ANQGSEA. The CDR3 contains 14 residues. Trimming removed 6 bases from V and 0 bases from J, with 9 bases in between. Here the CDR3 DNA reads TGCAGCGTCGGATCTGCCTCTGGGGCCAACGTCCTGACTTTC. It yields the protein CSVGSASGANVLTF.

The J gene is TRBJ1-4, the V gene TRBV5-1, with D perhaps matching TRBD1 (6 bases). This CDR3 spans 14 amino acids. Germline assignment: CDR1 SGHRS and CDR2 YFSETQ. With 0 bases removed from V and 8 bases from J, the gap between germline ends came to 11 bases. The CDR3 sequence: CASSLAQGREKLFF. CDR3 nucleotides: TGCGCCAGCAGCTTGGCCCAGGGGAGGGAAAAACTGTTTTTT.

The rearrangement links TRBV6-6 to TRBJ1-1; D is unresolved. The germline V gene encodes CDR1 MNHNY and CDR2 SVGAGI (reference sequence). The CDR3 contains 13 residues. V was trimmed by 6 bases and J by 10 bases, leaving 18 bases between them. The DNA of the CDR3 is TGTGCCAGCAGCTCGGACGGCCGCCTCGGAGCTTTCTTT. This codes for CASSSDGRLGAFF.

This clone was counted only a few times. The chain carries TRBV19 and TRBJ1-1; D is undetermined. Germline loops: CDR1 LNHDA, CDR2 SQIVND (reference sequence). The CDR3 loop spans 12 amino acids. V dropped 4 bases and J dropped 2 bases, with 5 bases sitting between them. The CDR3, as DNA: TGTGCCAGTAGTAGGGTTAACACTGAAGCTTTCTTT. This translates into CASSRVNTEAFF. The variable domain in full, completed from reference TRBV19 and TRBJ1-1, reads DGGITQSPKYLFRKEGQNVTLSCEQNLNHDAMYWYRQDPGQGLRLIYYSQIVNDFQKGDIAEGYSVSREKKESFPLTVTSAQKNPTAFYLCASSRVNTEAFFGQGTRLTVV.

The table lists this clone with a few counts. The chain has TRBV6-5 and TRBJ2-1, with TRBD2 identical over 9 bases. Per germline, CDR1 MNHEY and CDR2 SVGAGI. This CDR3 region has 14 residues. V gave up 6 bases and J gave up 9 bases; unmatched junction bases: 9. CDR3 in amino acids: CASSFSGRIGEQFF. The CDR3 coding sequence is TGTGCCAGCAGCTTTAGCGGGAGAATTGGTGAGCAGTTCTTC.

The gene calls are TRBV19 and TRBJ1-2, with 9 positions matching TRBD1. V lost 3 bases and J lost 8; bases outside the gene matches: 13. The germline V gene encodes CDR1 LNHDA and CDR2 SQIVND (reference sequence). The CDR3 has 16 amino acids. CDR3 sequence reads: CASSIRDRDLPSGYTF. In nucleotides, the CDR3 is TGTGCCAGTAGTATCCGGGACAGGGACCTCCCTAGCGGCTACACCTTC.

This clone has only a few counts. The chain is built from TRBV28 and TRBJ2-4, with D possibly being TRBD1 or TRBD2 (5 bases each). V lost 6 bases and J lost 6, with 18 bases in between. From germline, CDR1 is MDHEN and CDR2 SYDVKM. The CDR3 is 15 residues long. The CDR3 spells CASSTPGPGVNIQYF. The CDR3 DNA reads TGTGCCAGCAGCACCCCGGGACCCGGAGTAAACATTCAGTACTTC.

This clone is medium-sized within its sample. The chain has TRBV7-2 and TRBJ2-2, with D possibly TRBD1 on 6 matching bases. V was pared by 4 bases and J by 8 bases, with 11 bases between. CDR3 length equals 13 residues. CDR1 is SGHTA, CDR2 FQGNSA, per germline. This CDR3 is CASSSRGLGELFF. The CDR3 DNA sequence: TGTGCCAGCAGCTCCAGGGGCCTAGGGGAGCTGTTTTTT.

This clone was seen more than once but under ten times. The chain recombines TRBV30 with TRBJ2-7; 11 nucleotides align to TRBD1. Germline V gene lookup returns CDR1 GTSNPN and CDR2 SVGIG (reference sequence). Trimming removed 5 bases from V and 7 bases from J; junction bases left unmatched: 7. CDR3 size: 13 residues. The CDR3 sequence: CAWEGQGVKEQYF. The CDR3 DNA reads TGTGCCTGGGAGGGACAGGGGGTAAAGGAGCAGTACTTC.

The chain joins TRBV11-3 to TRBJ2-1, with D perhaps matching TRBD1 or TRBD2 (5 bases each). With 1 base removed from V and 2 bases from J, the gap between germline ends came to 12 bases. The CDR3 runs 16 residues. Germline assignment: CDR1 SGHNT and CDR2 YENEEA. This CDR3 reads CASSLGGLGAYNEQFF. In DNA, the CDR3 is TGTGCCAGCAGCTTAGGGGGGTTGGGTGCCTACAATGAGCAGTTCTTC.

The chain carries TRBV27 and TRBJ2-7, with 10 bases matching TRBD2. The length of the CDR3 is 16 residues. V lost 6 bases to trimming and J lost 0 bases; unmatched junction nucleotides: 8. Per germline, CDR1 MNHEY and CDR2 SMNVEV (reference sequence). The CDR3 sequence is CASSPTPSGSSYEQYF. The CDR3 nucleotides read TGTGCCAGCAGCCCCACTCCTAGCGGGAGCTCCTACGAGCAGTACTTC.

This rearrangement joins TRBV9 to TRBJ2-2; TRBD2 might be the D (6 bases). The germline V gene encodes CDR1 SGDLS and CDR2 YYNGEE. Between the trimmed V and J ends, which lost 0 bases and 0 bases, there was a span of 9 bases. CDR3 size: 16 residues. CDR3 bases: TGTGCCAGCAGCGTAGTGGGGGGAGCGAACACCGGGGAGCTGTTTTTT. It specifies CASSVVGGANTGELFF.

This clone is labeled as large. Within the sample, other DNA sequences also encode this same CDR3. J is TRBJ2-1 and V is TRBV4-1; TRBD2 aligns across 9 bases. Trimming took 1 base from V and 5 from J; bases not matched to a gene: 3. The CDR3 consists of 15 residues. Germline CDR1 is MGHRA and CDR2 is YSYEKL. The CDR3 sequence is CASSQVLAGNNEQFF. The CDR3 coding sequence is TGCGCCAGCAGCCAAGTTCTAGCGGGAAACAATGAGCAGTTCTTC.

This clone appeared a few times. The CDR3 here is CASSPWRSAYEQYF. Here the CDR3 DNA reads TGTGCCAGCAGCCCATGGAGATCGGCCTACGAGCAGTACTTC. The V gene is TRBV9, the J gene TRBJ2-7; the D is unclear. The CDR3 runs to 14 residues. CDR1 is SGDLS, CDR2 YYNGEE, per germline. V gave up 4 bases and J gave up 2 bases, with 13 bases separating them.

This clone was detected only a few times. The chain links TRBV5-1 to TRBJ1-4; TRBD1 aligns across 7 bases. There are 14 residues in the CDR3. The V segment lost 0 bases and the J segment 8 bases; nucleotides outside the gene matches: 4. The germline gives CDR1 SGHRS, CDR2 YFSETQ. The CDR3 region is CASSLGGGWEKLFF. The CDR3 region has the DNA TGCGCCAGCAGCTTGGGAGGGGGCTGGGAAAAACTGTTTTTT.

This chain links TRBV6-1 with TRBJ1-1; 8 bases map to TRBD1. The CDR3 is 13 amino acids. J gave up 3 bases and V 4 bases, and 1 base lay outside the gene matches. Germline CDR1 is MNHNS and CDR2 is SASEGT. The CDR3 protein is CASSGQGYTEAFF. For the CDR3, the DNA is TGTGCCAGCAGTGGACAGGGGTACACTGAAGCTTTCTTT.

The rearrangement uses TRBV14 and TRBJ2-1; TRBD1 matches at 7 bases. The CDR3 is 14 residues long. V lost 1 base and J lost 12; bases outside the gene matches: 9. CDR1 and CDR2 from the germline V gene are SGHDN and FVKESK. The CDR3 nucleotides are TGTGCCAGCAGCCAAGGTCCAGGGGGATTCGGGCAGTTCTTC. Amino acids: CASSQGPGGFGQFF.

The V gene is TRBV5-4, the J gene TRBJ2-5, with D maybe TRBD1 (6 bases). Germline lookup yields CDR1 SGHNT and CDR2 YYREEE (reference sequence). The CDR3 extends over 13 amino acids. V was clipped by 4 bases and J by 2 bases, with 9 bases between them. CDR3 nucleotides: TGTGCCAGCAGCGACGGACAGCAAGAGACCCAGTACTTC. Translated, it gives CASSDGQQETQYF.

This chain connects TRBV2 to TRBJ2-2; 7 nucleotides line up with TRBD1. The V gene's germline CDR1 is SNHLY and CDR2 FYNNEI. Trimming removed 10 bases from V and 4 bases from J; junction bases left unmatched: 6. The CDR3 runs to 13 residues. The DNA of the CDR3 is TGTGCCATCAGACAGGGTCGCACCGGGGAGCTGTTTTTT. The encoded protein is CAIRQGRTGELFF.

The rearrangement uses TRBV4-1 and TRBJ2-3, with unresolved D. Germline V CDR1 and CDR2: MGHRA, YSYEKL. This CDR3 is 13 amino acids long. Trimming took 0 bases from V and 5 from J, leaving 6 bases between them. The CDR3 DNA follows: TGCGCCAGCAGCCAAGAATCGGTAGATACGCAGTATTTT. It translates to CASSQESVDTQYF.

The chain carries TRBV7-2 and TRBJ2-4, with D uncertain. V gave up 2 bases and J gave up 0 bases, with 5 bases separating them. This CDR3 is built from 14 residues. Germline V gene lookup returns CDR1 SGHTA and CDR2 FQGNSA. CDR3 protein: CASSLFVAKNIQYF. In DNA, the CDR3 is TGTGCCAGCAGCTTATTCGTAGCCAAAAACATTCAGTACTTC.

The chain is built from TRBV11-2 and TRBJ2-1, with D unclear. CDR3 size: 14 residues. Trimming stripped 1 base from V and 4 bases from J, with 8 bases between. Germline-derived CDR1 and CDR2 are SGHAT and FQNNGV. CDR3 sequence: CASSLGSGYNEQFF. DNA for the CDR3: TGTGCCAGCAGCTTAGGGTCTGGATACAATGAGCAGTTCTTC.